The 29 T cell receptor beta chains below all came from one sample that was sequenced in a study of blood T cell repertoires in COVID-19. Libraries were prepared by immunoSEQ multiplex PCR; TCRdb keeps only in-frame clonotypes and omits some of them. The profile shows around 140,000 clones, about 85% of them singletons. The sequencing sample was made of peripheral blood. The receptor set was obtained from a human donor with acute or convalescent COVID-19. The donor label of this sample is uncertain.

This sequence joins TRBV10-3 and TRBJ2-3; 7 bases are shared with TRBD2. After removal of 2 bases from V and 3 bases from J, the junction contained 2 bases not matched to a gene. From germline, CDR1 is ENHRY and CDR2 SYGVKD. This CDR3 region has 14 residues. The CDR3, as DNA: TGTGCCATCAGTGAGCAGCGGGGTACAGATACGCAGTATTTT. Translated: CAISEQRGTDTQYF.

V gene TRBV5-3 combines with J gene TRBJ1-6; possible D gene TRBD1, 5 bases. TRBV5-3 falls under the ORF class, with uncertain function. The CDR3 consists of 19 residues. Trimming took 4 bases from V and 5 from J, leaving 25 bases between them. The CDR3 reads CARSLRQRFICVNNSPLHF. CDR3 in DNA: TGTGCCAGAAGCCTACGACAGCGTTTTATTTGCGTTAATAATTCACCCCTCCACTTT.

The gene calls are TRBV7-8 and TRBJ2-7; 13 bases map to TRBD2. The CDR3 loop spans 18 amino acids. Per the germline V gene, CDR1 is SGHVS and CDR2 is FQNEAQ. V shed 3 bases, J shed 3 bases, and the junction held 11 bases outside the gene matches. CDR3 amino acids: CASSFFVGTSGKHYEQYV. CDR3 nucleotides: TGTGCCAGCAGCTTTTTTGTTGGGACTAGCGGGAAACACTACGAGCAGTACGTC.

V is TRBV9 and J is TRBJ2-3; perhaps TRBD2 as D (6 bases). The CDR3 has 13 residues. V was clipped by 0 bases and J by 5 bases, with 7 bases between them. CDR1 is SGDLS and CDR2 is YYNGEE in the germline V gene. CDR3: CASSVEEGDTQYF. CDR3 nucleotides: TGTGCCAGCAGCGTAGAGGAGGGAGATACGCAGTATTTT. Looking up the rest from reference TRBV9 and TRBJ2-3 gives the full variable domain: DSGVTQTPKHLITATGQRVTLRCSPRSGDLSVYWYQQSLDQGLQFLIQYYNGEERAKGNILERFSAQQFPDLHSELNLSSLELGDSALYFCASSVEEGDTQYFGPGTRLTVL.

The V and J genes are TRBV7-3 and TRBJ2-5; the D gene is possibly TRBD1 (6 bases). Trimming shortened V by 5 bases and J by 4 bases, and 17 bases separated the two germline ends. The CDR3 totals 15 residues. The germline CDR1 and CDR2 sequences are SGHTA and FQGTGA. The CDR3 DNA sequence: TGTGCCAGCAGCGCTCAGGGGTTTGAGGGAGAGACCCAGTACTTC. Its protein product is CASSAQGFEGETQYF. The complete variable domain, with remaining parts taken from reference TRBV7-3 and TRBJ2-5, reads GAGVSQTPSNKVTEKGKYVELRCDPISGHTALYWYRQSLGQGPEFLIYFQGTGAADDSGLPNDRFFAVRPEGSVSTLKIQRTERGDSAVYLCASSAQGFEGETQYFGPGTRLLVL.

The genes are TRBV5-4 and TRBJ1-2; D remains unclear. There are 15 residues in the CDR3. Per germline, CDR1 SGHNT and CDR2 YYREEE (reference sequence). The V end lost 1 base, the J end lost 0 bases, and 10 bases lay between the germline ends. The CDR3 bases are TGTGCCAGCAGCTTGTCCGCAACAGCTAACTATGGCTACACCTTC. Protein: CASSLSATANYGYTF. The whole variable domain, filled in from reference TRBV5-4 and TRBJ1-2, reads ETGVTQSPTHLIKTRGQQVTLRCSSQSGHNTVSWYQQALGQGPQFIFQYYREEENGRGNFPPRFSGLQFPNYSSELNVNALELDDSALYLCASSLSATANYGYTFGSGTRLTVV.

This clone was counted between two and nine times. CDR3 in DNA: TGTGCCACCAGTGGGCGGACTAGCGGGAAGGACGAGCAGTTCTTC. It specifies CATSGRTSGKDEQFF. The chain has TRBV24-1 and TRBJ2-1, with 12 bases that match TRBD2. The length of the CDR3 is 15 residues. The germline V gene encodes CDR1 KGHDR and CDR2 SFDVKD. The junction had 8 bases not matched to a gene; V was cut back by 5 bases and J by 10 bases.

In DNA, the CDR3 is TGTGCCAGCAGCGTAGCGGGGGGGTTTGGAAACACCATATATTTT. Its translation: CASSVAGGFGNTIYF. V is TRBV9 and J is TRBJ1-3; D might be TRBD1 (5 bases). The germline V and J ends were trimmed by 0 bases and 3 bases, with 10 bases remaining between them. Per germline, CDR1 SGDLS and CDR2 YYNGEE. CDR3 length equals 15 residues.

The chain links TRBV27 to TRBJ1-2, with D possibly TRBD1 on 6 matching bases. The CDR3 has 16 amino acids. CDR1 is MNHEY, CDR2 SMNVEV, per germline (reference sequence). The V end was cut by 5 bases, the J end by 3 bases, with 19 bases between. CDR3 sequence reads: CASSPGQLRTDYGYTF. Here the CDR3 DNA reads TGTGCCAGCAGTCCCGGACAGCTTAGGACGGACTATGGCTACACCTTC.

In this sample, this clone is medium-sized. V usage is TRBV16 and J usage is TRBJ1-1; D is perhaps TRBD1 (6 bases). Trimming took off 1 base at V and 7 bases at J, with 16 bases between the two ends. The CDR3 spans 15 residues. Germline values: CDR1 KGHSY, CDR2 FQNENV. This CDR3 is CASSQWTVGAVEAFF. CDR3 coding DNA: TGTGCCAGCAGCCAATGGACAGTTGGGGCCGTTGAAGCTTTCTTT.

This clone was found a few times. The chain carries TRBV7-2 and TRBJ1-6; no firm D call. CDR1 and CDR2 (germline): SGHTA, FQGNSA. The ends were cut back, 1 base at V and 10 bases at J, with 11 bases in the middle. The CDR3 is made up of 14 amino acids. The CDR3 here is CASSLDGVVSPLHF. The CDR3 coding sequence is TGTGCCAGCAGCTTAGACGGGGTTGTCTCACCCCTCCACTTT.

CDR3 DNA: TGTGCCAGCAGCTCAAAGGCGGGGGTTCCGGATGAAGCTTTCTTT. Its translation is CASSSKAGVPDEAFF. The chain uses TRBV7-6 and TRBJ1-1; the D gene is possibly TRBD1 (5 bases). The germline gives CDR1 SGHVS, CDR2 FNYEAQ. Trimming pared 4 bases from V and 7 bases from J, leaving 19 bases between. The CDR3 length is 15 residues.

This sequence joins TRBV18 and TRBJ1-3; D unclear. Trimming left V 5 bases short and J 2 bases short, with 16 bases between. Germline-derived CDR1 and CDR2 are KGHSH and LQKENI. This CDR3 spans 16 amino acids. Here the CDR3 reads CASSASGGNPGNTIYF. The CDR3 region has the DNA TGTGCCAGCTCAGCCTCCGGAGGAAACCCTGGAAACACCATATATTTT.

The J gene is TRBJ2-3, the V gene TRBV20-1; TRBD2 matches 9 bases. The V gene's germline CDR1 is DFQATT and CDR2 SNEGSKA (reference sequence). This CDR3 region has 14 residues. V lost 3 bases, J lost 1 base, and 2 bases stayed unmatched. In nucleotides, the CDR3 is TGCAGTGCTAGTGAGCGGGGGGGCACAGATACGCAGTATTTT. It specifies CSASERGGTDTQYF.

The rearrangement links TRBV7-2 to TRBJ1-2, with 9 bases matching TRBD1. The CDR3 consists of 15 residues. The V and J ends lost 1 base and 4 bases, in that order; junction bases with no gene match: 4. CDR1 and CDR2 (germline): SGHTA, FQGNSA. For the CDR3, the DNA is TGTGCCAGCAGCTTAGGGGGACAGGGTGGCTATGGCTACACCTTC. It specifies CASSLGGQGGYGYTF.

The chain joins TRBV2 to TRBJ2-2; 7 bases line up with TRBD2. CDR1 is SNHLY and CDR2 is FYNNEI in the germline V gene. The CDR3 extends over 15 amino acids. The junction had 7 bases not matched to a gene; V was cut back by 5 bases and J by 4 bases. The CDR3 DNA reads TGTGCCAGCAGTCAGGCGGGAGTAAGCACCGGGGAGCTGTTTTTT. This translates into CASSQAGVSTGELFF.

The rearrangement links TRBV18 to TRBJ2-2; D is possibly TRBD1 (6 bases). V gave up 1 base and J gave up 0 bases, with 9 bases separating them. The CDR3 runs 16 residues. Germline V gene sequence: CDR1 KGHSH, CDR2 LQKENI. CDR3 sequence: CASSPQQGPNTGELFF. CDR3 in DNA: TGTGCCAGCTCACCACAACAGGGACCGAACACCGGGGAGCTGTTTTTT.

This clone was recorded only once. The chain joins TRBV9 to TRBJ2-3; D is perhaps TRBD1 (7 bases). There are 15 residues in the CDR3. Deletions cut 4 bases from V and 0 bases from J, with 12 bases between. In germline, CDR1 is SGDLS, CDR2 YYNGEE. CDR3 DNA sequence: TGTGCCAGCAGCTCCAGGGGGAGGAGCACAGATACGCAGTATTTT. Protein: CASSSRGRSTDTQYF.

The chain links TRBV30 to TRBJ2-5, with no clear D. From germline, CDR1 is GTSNPN and CDR2 SVGIG (reference sequence). This CDR3 region has 11 residues. V was cut by 5 bases and J by 3 bases, with 7 bases left in between. The CDR3 here is CAWAAEETQYF. For the CDR3, the DNA is TGTGCCTGGGCGGCTGAAGAGACCCAGTACTTC.

The genes are TRBV4-3 and TRBJ2-3, with 8 positions matching TRBD1. With V trimmed by 5 bases and J by 1 base, 5 bases remained unmatched. The CDR3 totals 15 residues. CDR1 is LGHNA, CDR2 YSLEER, per germline. Written as DNA, the CDR3 is TGCGCCAGCAGCGCGGGACAGGCCCGCACAGATACGCAGTATTTT. It translates to CASSAGQARTDTQYF.

This chain links TRBV4-1 with TRBJ1-1, with D maybe TRBD1 (6 bases). V dropped 4 bases and J dropped 6 bases, with 15 bases sitting between them. Germline assignment: CDR1 MGHRA and CDR2 YSYEKL. The CDR3 length is 14 residues. CDR3 amino acids: CASSPGQLISEAFF. The CDR3 nucleotides are TGCGCCAGCAGCCCTGGACAGCTGATCTCTGAAGCTTTCTTT.

The gene calls are TRBV11-3 and TRBJ2-1; possibly TRBD1 for D (5 bases). Germline CDR1 reads SGHNT; CDR2 reads YENEEA. CDR3 length: 18 amino acids. Deletions cut 4 bases from V and 0 bases from J, with 19 bases between. The CDR3 reads CASSSTWGGPSSYNEQFF. CDR3 nucleotides: TGTGCCAGCAGCTCCACTTGGGGCGGCCCGAGCTCCTACAATGAGCAGTTCTTC. Combining the CDR3 with reference TRBV11-3 and TRBJ2-1 gives the whole variable domain EAGVVQSPRYKIIEKKQPVAFWCNPISGHNTLYWYLQNLGQGPELLIRYENEEAVDDSQLPKDRFSAERLKGVDSTLKIQPAELGDSAVYLCASSSTWGGPSSYNEQFFGPGTRLTVL.

This rearrangement joins TRBV29-1 to TRBJ1-2, with D possibly matching TRBD1 (6 bases). This CDR3 spans 12 amino acids. V was cut by 0 bases and J by 8 bases, with 10 bases left in between. Germline CDR1 reads SQVTM; CDR2 reads ANQGSEA. The CDR3 DNA reads as TGCAGCGTTGAAGAGGGGGCAGGGGGCTACACCTTC. The encoded protein is CSVEEGAGGYTF.

The chain recombines TRBV6-6 with TRBJ1-6; TRBD1 matches 8 bases. J gave up 0 bases and V 5 bases, and 3 bases lay outside the gene matches. CDR3 size: 16 residues. The germline V gene encodes CDR1 MNHNY and CDR2 SVGAGI (reference sequence). Here the CDR3 reads CASSRQGSSYNSPLHF. The CDR3 DNA follows: TGTGCCAGCAGTCGACAGGGGAGCTCCTATAATTCACCCCTCCACTTT.

The CDR3 nucleotides read TGTGCCAGCAGCTTAGACGGCAGGTCTATGGGCTACACCTTC. Translation: CASSLDGRSMGYTF. The chain carries TRBV7-2 and TRBJ1-2, with unresolved D. The length of the CDR3 is 14 residues. CDR1 and CDR2 from the germline V gene are SGHTA and FQGNSA. The V end lost 1 base, the J end lost 8 bases, and 14 bases lay between the germline ends.

The V call is TRBV6-5, the J call TRBJ2-7; 9 nucleotides align to TRBD1. Unmatched junction bases numbered 4, after V lost 10 bases and J lost 3 bases. The CDR3 spans 12 residues. The germline V gene encodes CDR1 MNHEY and CDR2 SVGAGI. The CDR3 is CATGQGDYEQYF. The CDR3 nucleotides are TGTGCCACGGGACAGGGAGACTACGAGCAGTACTTC.

The chain joins TRBV6-2 or TRBV6-3 to TRBJ1-6, with TRBD1 matching 9 bases. The J segment lost 5 bases and the V segment lost 6 bases, leaving 5 bases of the junction unmatched. The CDR3 has 15 residues. In germline, CDR1 is MNHEY, CDR2 SVGEGT. The CDR3 sequence is CASSRRDRDNSPLHF. The CDR3 nucleotides are TGTGCCAGCAGCCGGCGGGACAGGGATAATTCACCCCTCCACTTT.

The chain joins TRBV28 to TRBJ1-2; TRBD1 matches 8 bases. V lost 7 bases and J lost 5; bases outside the gene matches: 9. Germline CDR1 MDHEN, CDR2 SYDVKM. The CDR3 is 14 amino acids. The CDR3 reads CASTSRTGRYGYTF. As DNA, the CDR3 is TGTGCCAGCACTTCTCGGACAGGGAGATATGGCTACACCTTC.

The chain has TRBV27 and TRBJ2-2, with D possibly being TRBD2 (5 bases). The length of the CDR3 is 15 residues. Germline CDR1 and CDR2: MNHEY and SMNVEV (reference sequence). Trimming pared 2 bases from V and 4 bases from J, leaving 11 bases between. For the CDR3, the DNA is TGTGCCAGCAGTTTAATTCTGGAGGCCACCGGGGAGCTGTTTTTT. Its translation: CASSLILEATGELFF.